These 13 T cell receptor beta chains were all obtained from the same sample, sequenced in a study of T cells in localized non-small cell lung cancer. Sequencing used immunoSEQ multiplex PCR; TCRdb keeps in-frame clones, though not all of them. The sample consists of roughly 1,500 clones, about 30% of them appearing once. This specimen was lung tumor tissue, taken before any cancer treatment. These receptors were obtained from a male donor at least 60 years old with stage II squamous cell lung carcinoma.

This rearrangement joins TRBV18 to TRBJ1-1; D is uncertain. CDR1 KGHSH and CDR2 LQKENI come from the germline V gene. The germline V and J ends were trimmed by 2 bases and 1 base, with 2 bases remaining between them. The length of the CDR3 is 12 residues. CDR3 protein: CASSPANTEAFF. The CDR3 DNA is TGTGCCAGCTCACCAGCGAACACTGAAGCTTTCTTT.

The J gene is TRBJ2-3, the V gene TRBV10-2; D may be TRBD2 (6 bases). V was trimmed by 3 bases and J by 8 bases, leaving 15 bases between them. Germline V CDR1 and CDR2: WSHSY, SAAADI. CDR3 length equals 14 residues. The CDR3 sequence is CASSDRAGTGTQYF. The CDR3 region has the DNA TGCGCCAGCAGTGATCGGGCGGGGACGGGTACGCAGTATTTT.

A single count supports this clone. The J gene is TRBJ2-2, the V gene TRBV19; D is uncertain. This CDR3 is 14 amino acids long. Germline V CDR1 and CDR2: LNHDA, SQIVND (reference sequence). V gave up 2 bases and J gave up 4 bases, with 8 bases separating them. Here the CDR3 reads CASSILEGTGELFF. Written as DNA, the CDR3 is TGTGCCAGTAGTATATTAGAAGGCACCGGGGAGCTGTTTTTT. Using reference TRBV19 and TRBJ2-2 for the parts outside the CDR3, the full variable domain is DGGITQSPKYLFRKEGQNVTLSCEQNLNHDAMYWYRQDPGQGLRLIYYSQIVNDFQKGDIAEGYSVSREKKESFPLTVTSAQKNPTAFYLCASSILEGTGELFFGEGSRLTVL.

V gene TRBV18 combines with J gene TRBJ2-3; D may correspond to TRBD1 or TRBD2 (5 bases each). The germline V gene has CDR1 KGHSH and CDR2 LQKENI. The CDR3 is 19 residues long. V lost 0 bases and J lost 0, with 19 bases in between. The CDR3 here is CASSPPSFGGSRSTDTQYF. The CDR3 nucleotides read TGTGCCAGCTCACCACCGTCTTTTGGGGGTAGCCGTAGCACAGATACGCAGTATTTT.

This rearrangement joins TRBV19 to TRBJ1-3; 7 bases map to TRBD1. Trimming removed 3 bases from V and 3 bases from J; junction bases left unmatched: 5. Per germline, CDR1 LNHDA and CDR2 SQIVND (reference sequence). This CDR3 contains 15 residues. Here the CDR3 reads CASSIPGQLGNTIYF. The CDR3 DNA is TGTGCCAGTAGTATTCCGGGACAGCTTGGAAACACCATATATTTT.

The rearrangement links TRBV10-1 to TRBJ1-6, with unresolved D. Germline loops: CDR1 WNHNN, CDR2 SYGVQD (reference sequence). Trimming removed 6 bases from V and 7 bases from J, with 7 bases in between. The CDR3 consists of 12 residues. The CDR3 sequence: CASSKGNSPLHF. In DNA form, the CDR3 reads TGCGCCAGCAGCAAGGGAAATTCACCCCTCCACTTT.

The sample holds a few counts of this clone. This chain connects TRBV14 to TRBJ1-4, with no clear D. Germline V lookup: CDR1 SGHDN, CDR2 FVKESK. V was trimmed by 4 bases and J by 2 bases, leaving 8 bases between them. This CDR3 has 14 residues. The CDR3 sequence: CASSRPVTNEKLFF. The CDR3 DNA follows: TGTGCCAGCAGCCGCCCAGTGACTAATGAAAAACTGTTTTTT.

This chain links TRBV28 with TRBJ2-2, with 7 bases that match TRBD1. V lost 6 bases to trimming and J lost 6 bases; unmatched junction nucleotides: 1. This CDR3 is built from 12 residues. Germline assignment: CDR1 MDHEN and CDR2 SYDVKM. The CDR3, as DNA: TGTGCCAGCAGAGGACAGGCCGGGGAGCTGTTTTTT. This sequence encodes CASRGQAGELFF.

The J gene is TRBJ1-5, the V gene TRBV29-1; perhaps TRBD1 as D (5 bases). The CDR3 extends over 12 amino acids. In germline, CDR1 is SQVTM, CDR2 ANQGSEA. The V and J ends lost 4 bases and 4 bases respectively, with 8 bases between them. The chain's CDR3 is CSVGDRNQPQHF. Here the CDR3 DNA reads TGCAGCGTTGGGGACCGGAATCAGCCCCAGCATTTT.

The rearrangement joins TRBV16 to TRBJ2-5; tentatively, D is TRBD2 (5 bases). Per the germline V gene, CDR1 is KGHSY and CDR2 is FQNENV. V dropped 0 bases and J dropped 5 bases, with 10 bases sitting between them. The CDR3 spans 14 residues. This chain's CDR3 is CASSQSGRGETQYF. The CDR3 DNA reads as TGTGCCAGCAGCCAATCGGGGAGAGGGGAGACCCAGTACTTC.

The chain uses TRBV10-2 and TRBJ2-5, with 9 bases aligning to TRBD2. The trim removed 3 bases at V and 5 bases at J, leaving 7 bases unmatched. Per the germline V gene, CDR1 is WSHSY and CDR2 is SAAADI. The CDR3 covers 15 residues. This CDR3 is CASSERSGGFETQYF. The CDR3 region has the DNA TGCGCCAGCAGTGAACGGAGCGGGGGGTTTGAGACCCAGTACTTC.

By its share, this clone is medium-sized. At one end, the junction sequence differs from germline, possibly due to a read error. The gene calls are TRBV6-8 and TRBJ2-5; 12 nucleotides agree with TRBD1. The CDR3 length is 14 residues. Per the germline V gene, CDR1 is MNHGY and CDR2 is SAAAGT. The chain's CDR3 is CAISGGTGGETQYF. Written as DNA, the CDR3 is TGTGCCATCAGTGGCGGGACAGGGGGCGAGACCCAGTACTTC.

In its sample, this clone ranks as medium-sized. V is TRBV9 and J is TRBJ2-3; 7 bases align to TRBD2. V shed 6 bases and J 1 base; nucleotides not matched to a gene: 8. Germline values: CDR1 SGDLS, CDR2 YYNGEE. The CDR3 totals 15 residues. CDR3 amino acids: CASTQTSLRTDTQYF. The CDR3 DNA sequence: TGTGCCAGCACTCAGACTAGCCTTCGCACAGATACGCAGTATTTT.